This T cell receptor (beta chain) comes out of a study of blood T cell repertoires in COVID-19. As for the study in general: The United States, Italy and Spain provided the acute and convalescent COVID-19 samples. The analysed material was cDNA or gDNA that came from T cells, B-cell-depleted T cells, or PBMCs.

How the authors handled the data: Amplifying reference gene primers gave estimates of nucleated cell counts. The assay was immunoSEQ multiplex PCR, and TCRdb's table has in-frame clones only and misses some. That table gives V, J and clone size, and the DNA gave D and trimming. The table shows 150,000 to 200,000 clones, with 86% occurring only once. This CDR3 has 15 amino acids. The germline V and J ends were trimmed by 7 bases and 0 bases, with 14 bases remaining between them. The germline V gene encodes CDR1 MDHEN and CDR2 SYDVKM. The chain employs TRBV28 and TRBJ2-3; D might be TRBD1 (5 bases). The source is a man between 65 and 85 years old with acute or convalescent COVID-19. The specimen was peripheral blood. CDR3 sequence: CASKRWGTSTDTQYF. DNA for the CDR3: TGTGCCAGCAAAAGGTGGGGCACTAGCACAGATACGCAGTATTTT.